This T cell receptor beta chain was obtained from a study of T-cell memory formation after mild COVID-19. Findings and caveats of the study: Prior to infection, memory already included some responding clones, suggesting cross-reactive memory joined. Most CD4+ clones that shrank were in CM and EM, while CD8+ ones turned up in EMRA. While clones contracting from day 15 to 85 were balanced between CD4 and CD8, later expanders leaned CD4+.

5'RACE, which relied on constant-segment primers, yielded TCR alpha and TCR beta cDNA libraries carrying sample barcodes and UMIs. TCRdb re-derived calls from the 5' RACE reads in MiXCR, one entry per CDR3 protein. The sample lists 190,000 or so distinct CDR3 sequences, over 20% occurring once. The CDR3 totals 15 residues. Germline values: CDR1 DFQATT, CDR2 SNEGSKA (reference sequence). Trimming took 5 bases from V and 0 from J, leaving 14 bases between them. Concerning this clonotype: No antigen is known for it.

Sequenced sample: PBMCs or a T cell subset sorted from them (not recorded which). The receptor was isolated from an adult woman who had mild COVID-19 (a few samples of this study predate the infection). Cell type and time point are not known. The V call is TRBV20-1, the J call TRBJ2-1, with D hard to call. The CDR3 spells CSAPIDFRSYNEQFF. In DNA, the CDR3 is TGCAGTGCTCCTATCGACTTCCGCTCCTACAATGAGCAGTTCTTC.